This T cell receptor (beta chain) was observed in a study of technical replicates of blood from a handful of donors (dated by TCRdb to 2017 to 2019). Note on this clone: Its binding antigen is unknown. No per-base quality is available; no much larger clone lies one base away.

The germline V end is reduced by 5 bases and the J end by 4 bases; junction bases left unmatched: 1. Including the terminal cysteine and phenylalanine, the CDR3 comprises 11 residues. CDR3 DNA only is kept here, 33 bases in frame from base 1. The germline V gene (reference sequence) supplies CDR1 GTSNPN and CDR2 SVGIG. The library was built by means of the immunoSEQ multiplex PCR assay. In TCRdb, the immuneACCESS table is reduced to in-frame sequences with V and J assigned. These tables do not hold every clone; where another copy was compared, an unresolved V gene accounts for under half, and the others remain unexplained. Present in this sample are about 83,000 clones, around 90% of which were seen just once. 0.25% of the sample is held by the ten biggest clonotypes.

This TCR was recovered from a human donor in good health. The specimen sequenced was T cells isolated from PBMCs. This chain is built from TRBV30 and TRBJ1-2, with TRBD1 identical over 7 junction bases. The sequence in DNA is TGTGCCTGGCGGGACAGCTATGGCTACACCTTC. Its product reads: CAWRDSYGYTF.